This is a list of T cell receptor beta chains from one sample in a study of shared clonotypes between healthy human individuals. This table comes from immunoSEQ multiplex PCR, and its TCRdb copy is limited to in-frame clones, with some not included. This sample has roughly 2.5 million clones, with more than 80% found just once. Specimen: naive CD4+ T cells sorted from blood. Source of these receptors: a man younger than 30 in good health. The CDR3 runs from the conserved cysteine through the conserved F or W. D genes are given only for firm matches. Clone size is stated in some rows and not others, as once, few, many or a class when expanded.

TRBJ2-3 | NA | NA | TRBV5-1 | CASSLGAYRITDTQYF | TGCGCCAGCAGCTTGGGGGCTTACCGTATCACAGATACGCAGTATTTT
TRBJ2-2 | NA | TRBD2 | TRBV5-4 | CASSLGREGTGELFF | TGTGCCAGCAGCTTGGGGCGGGAGGGCACCGGGGAGCTGTTTTTT
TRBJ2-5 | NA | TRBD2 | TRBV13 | CASSLGKTSGGRKTQYF | TGTGCCAGCAGCTTAGGAAAAACTAGCGGGGGACGGAAGACCCAGTACTTC
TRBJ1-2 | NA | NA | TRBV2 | CASSFLQEASPF | TGTGCCAGCAGTTTTCTCCAAGAGGCGTCTCCCTTC
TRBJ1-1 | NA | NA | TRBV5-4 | CASRDGSKANTEAFF | TGTGCCAGCAGAGACGGCAGTAAGGCGAACACTGAAGCTTTCTTT
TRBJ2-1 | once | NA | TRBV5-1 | CASSLGLPLDEQFF | TGCGCCAGCAGCTTGGGACTTCCTTTAGATGAGCAGTTCTTC
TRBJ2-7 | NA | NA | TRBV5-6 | CASSRVREQYF | TGTGCCAGCAGCCGTGTCAGAGAGCAGTACTTC
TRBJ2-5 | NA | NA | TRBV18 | CASSPPEVQTQYF | TGTGCCAGCTCACCACCTGAGGTGCAGACCCAGTACTTC
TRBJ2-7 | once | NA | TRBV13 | CASSSSGEPYEQYF | TGTGCCAGCAGTTCGTCTGGGGAACCCTACGAGCAGTACTTC
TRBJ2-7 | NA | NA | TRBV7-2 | CASSLEGHEIYEQYF | TGTGCCAGCAGCTTAGAGGGACACGAGATCTACGAGCAGTACTTC
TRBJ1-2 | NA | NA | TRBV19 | CASSPTGTANYGYTF | TGTGCCAGTAGCCCCACAGGGACGGCGAACTATGGCTACACCTTC
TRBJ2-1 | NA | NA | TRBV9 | CASSFPDGRPYNEQFF | TGTGCCAGCAGCTTCCCCGACGGGAGACCCTACAATGAGCAGTTCTTC
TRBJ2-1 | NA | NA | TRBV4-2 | CASSQNRGSDVDNEQFF | TGTGCCAGCAGCCAAAACCGCGGCAGCGATGTGGACAATGAGCAGTTCTTC
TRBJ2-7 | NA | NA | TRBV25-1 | CASSERLADEQYF | TGTGCCAGCAGTGAAAGGCTAGCTGACGAGCAGTACTTC
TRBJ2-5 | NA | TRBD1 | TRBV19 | CASRDRGGVVETQYF | TGTGCCAGTAGAGACAGGGGCGGAGTAGTAGAGACCCAGTACTTC
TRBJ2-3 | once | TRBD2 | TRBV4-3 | CASSQVWGSGVTDTQYF | TGCGCCAGCAGCCAAGTCTGGGGGAGCGGGGTCACAGATACGCAGTATTTT
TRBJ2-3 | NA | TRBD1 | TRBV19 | CASIDRGGTDTQYF | TGTGCCAGTATCGACAGGGGAGGCACAGATACGCAGTATTTT
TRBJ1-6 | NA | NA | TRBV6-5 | CASSYSGSLDSPLHF | TGTGCCAGCAGTTACTCTGGGTCCCTGGATTCACCCCTCCACTTT
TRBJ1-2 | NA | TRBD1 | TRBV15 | CATSREQGGVYGYTF | TGTGCCACCAGCAGGGAACAGGGGGGCGTCTATGGCTACACCTTC
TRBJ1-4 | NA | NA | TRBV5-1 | CASSLRPTEEKLFF | TGCGCCAGCAGCTTGCGCCCGACAGAAGAAAAACTGTTTTTT
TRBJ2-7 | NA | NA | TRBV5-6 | CASSRRGLTSYEQYF | TGTGCCAGCTCCCGGCGGGGGCTAACATCCTACGAGCAGTACTTC
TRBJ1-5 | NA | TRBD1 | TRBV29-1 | CSVGQGYNQPQHF | TGCAGCGTTGGACAGGGGTACAATCAGCCCCAGCATTTT
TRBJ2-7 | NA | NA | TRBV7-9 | CASSLAGGAAEQYF | TGTGCCAGCAGCTTAGCAGGCGGAGCGGCCGAGCAGTACTTC
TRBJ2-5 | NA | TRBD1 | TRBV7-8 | CASGTGGRETQYF | TGTGCCAGCGGGACAGGGGGCCGAGAGACCCAGTACTTC
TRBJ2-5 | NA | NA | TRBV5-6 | CASSRDSLGETQYF | TGTGCCAGCAGCCGCGACAGTCTAGGAGAGACCCAGTACTTC
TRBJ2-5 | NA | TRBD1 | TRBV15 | CATSPDRVETQYF | TGTGCCACCAGTCCGGACAGGGTAGAGACCCAGTACTTC
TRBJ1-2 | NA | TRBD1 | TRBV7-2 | CASSLEPGQNYGYTF | TGTGCCAGCAGCTTAGAACCGGGACAGAACTATGGCTACACCTTC
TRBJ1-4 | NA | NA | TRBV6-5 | CASSYLGSRDEKLFF | TGTGCCAGCAGTTACTTGGGCAGCCGGGATGAAAAACTGTTTTTT
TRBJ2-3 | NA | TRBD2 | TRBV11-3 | CASSLDGPSGGVLGTQYF | TGTGCCAGCAGCTTAGATGGGCCTAGCGGGGGAGTTCTTGGTACGCAGTATTTT
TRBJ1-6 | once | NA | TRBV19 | CASSLSQLYNSPLHF | TGTGCCAGTAGTCTTTCACAGTTGTATAATTCACCCCTCCACTTT
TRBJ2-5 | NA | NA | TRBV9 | CASSVVSGGLGETQYF | TGTGCCAGCAGCGTAGTATCTGGGGGGCTAGGGGAGACCCAGTACTTC
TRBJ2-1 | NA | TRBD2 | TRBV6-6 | CASSYAGVGNEQFF | TGTGCCAGCAGTTACGCGGGAGTGGGGAATGAGCAGTTCTTC
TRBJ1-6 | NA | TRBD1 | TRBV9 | CASSVVDRGNSPLHF | TGTGCCAGCAGCGTAGTCGACAGGGGAAATTCACCCCTCCACTTT
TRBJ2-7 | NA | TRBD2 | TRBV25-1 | CATTADRTSGSYEQYF | TGTGCCACCACCGCAGATCGGACTAGCGGGAGCTACGAGCAGTACTTC
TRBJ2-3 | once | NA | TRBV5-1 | CASSLGEWGRLTDTQYF | TGCGCCAGCAGCTTGGGGGAGTGGGGGCGTCTGACAGATACGCAGTATTTT
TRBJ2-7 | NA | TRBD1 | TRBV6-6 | CASRRDRDSYEQYF | TGTGCCAGCAGACGGGACAGAGACTCCTACGAGCAGTACTTC
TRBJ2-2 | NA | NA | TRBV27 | CASSLDRNTGELFF | TGTGCCAGCAGTTTAGACCGGAACACCGGGGAGCTGTTTTTT
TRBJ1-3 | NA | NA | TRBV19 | CASTGLSGNTIYF | TGTGCCAGTACGGGCCTCTCTGGAAACACCATATATTTT
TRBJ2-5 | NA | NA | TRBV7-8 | CASSRTQYF | TGTGCCAGCAGTAGGACCCAGTACTTC
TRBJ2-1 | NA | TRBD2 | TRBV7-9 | CASSSLGGDGNEQFF | TGTGCCAGCAGCTCCCTCGGGGGGGACGGGAATGAGCAGTTCTTC
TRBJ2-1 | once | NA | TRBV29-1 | CSVGGGSYNEQFF | TGCAGCGTTGGTGGGGGCTCCTACAATGAGCAGTTCTTC
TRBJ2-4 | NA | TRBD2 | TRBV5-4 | CASSGNSGLAKNIQYF | TGTGCCAGCTCCGGGAATAGCGGGCTAGCCAAAAACATTCAGTACTTC
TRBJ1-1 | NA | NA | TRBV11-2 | CASGTGLRNTEAFF | TGTGCCAGCGGTACAGGGTTAAGGAACACTGAAGCTTTCTTT
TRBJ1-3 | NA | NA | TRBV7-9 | CASSPEGITIYF | TGTGCCAGCAGCCCCGAAGGAATCACCATATATTTT
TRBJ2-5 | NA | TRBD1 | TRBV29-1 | CSVARQGDGETQYF | TGCAGCGTTGCCAGACAGGGGGATGGAGAGACCCAGTACTTC
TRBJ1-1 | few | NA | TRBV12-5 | CASGLATEAFF | TGTGCTAGTGGTCTCGCTACTGAAGCTTTCTTT
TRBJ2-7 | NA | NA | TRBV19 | CASSISGQSYEQYF | TGTGCCAGTAGTATAAGTGGACAATCCTACGAGCAGTACTTC
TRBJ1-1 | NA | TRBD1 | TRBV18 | CASASGTVNTEAFF | TGTGCCAGCGCTTCCGGGACAGTCAACACTGAAGCTTTCTTT
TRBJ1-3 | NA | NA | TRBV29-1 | CSVATVRGNTIYF | TGCAGCGTTGCGACGGTTCGGGGAAACACCATATATTTT
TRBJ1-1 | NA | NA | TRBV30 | CAWSVRKNGHTEAFF | TGTGCCTGGAGTGTACGAAAAAATGGGCACACTGAAGCTTTCTTT
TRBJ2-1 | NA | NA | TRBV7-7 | CASSVAHPGWMDNEQFF | TGTGCTAGCAGCGTTGCCCACCCCGGTTGGATGGATAATGAGCAGTTCTTC
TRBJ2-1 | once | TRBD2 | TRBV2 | CASSSLAGGQGEQFF | TGTGCCAGCAGTTCACTAGCGGGGGGGCAAGGTGAGCAGTTCTTC
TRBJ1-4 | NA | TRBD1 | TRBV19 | CASSGTGLLERFF | TGTGCCAGTAGTGGGACAGGCCTGCTTGAAAGGTTTTTT
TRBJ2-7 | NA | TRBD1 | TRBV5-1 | CASSSVPAGTVTYEQYF | TGCGCCAGCAGCTCGGTACCCGCCGGGACAGTAACCTACGAGCAGTACTTC
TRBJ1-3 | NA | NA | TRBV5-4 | CASSRDTMDTIYF | TGTGCCAGCAGCCGGGACACGATGGACACCATATATTTT